These 21 T cell receptor beta chains were sequenced from one sample in a study of OX40 agonist ivuxolimab in advanced cancers. TCRdb keeps only in-frame clones here, not all; method: immunoSEQ multiplex PCR. The sample has tens of thousands of clones; 85% to 95% are singletons. The source was CD4+ or CD8+ T cells sorted from blood, collected in a trial of the OX40 agonist ivuxolimab. The receptors shown here come from an adult with an advanced solid tumor such as melanoma, head and neck, liver or kidney cancer.

DNA for the CDR3: TGCGCCAGCAGCCAAGATGGGGGAGGGAGCACTGAAGCTTTCTTT. Protein: CASSQDGGGSTEAFF. The chain couples TRBV4-3 to TRBJ1-1, with TRBD1 as a possible D gene (5 bases). Germline CDR1 LGHNA, CDR2 YSLEER. This CDR3 is built from 15 residues. With 0 bases removed from V and 4 bases from J, the gap between germline ends came to 12 bases.

This clone was counted once. The J gene is TRBJ1-1, the V gene TRBV7-9; D may be TRBD1 (6 bases). Germline CDR1 is SEHNR and CDR2 is FQNEAQ (reference sequence). The CDR3 covers 14 residues. V lost 1 base and J lost 5, with 11 bases in between. The CDR3: CASSLVGGKTEAFF. For the CDR3, the DNA is TGTGCCAGCAGCTTAGTAGGGGGGAAGACTGAAGCTTTCTTT.

The gene calls are TRBV30 and TRBJ2-3; 10 nucleotides match TRBD2. The CDR3 spans 16 residues. The J segment lost 2 bases and the V segment lost 0 bases, leaving 5 bases of the junction unmatched. CDR1 is GTSNPN, CDR2 SVGIG, per germline (reference sequence). The CDR3 DNA is TGTGCCTGGAGTGTGAGGCTAGCGGGAGACACAGATACGCAGTATTTT. Protein product: CAWSVRLAGDTDTQYF.

The chain uses TRBV7-6 and TRBJ1-1; D might be TRBD1 (5 bases). The CDR3 loop spans 14 amino acids. The V and J ends lost 3 bases and 1 base respectively, with 9 bases between them. CDR1 and CDR2 (germline): SGHVS, FNYEAQ. The CDR3, as DNA: TGTGCCAGCAGCTTTAGAGGGGCGAACACTGAAGCTTTCTTT. It codes for CASSFRGANTEAFF.

The CDR3 region is CASSDRQGRGDTQYF. The DNA for the CDR3 is TGTGCCAGCAGCGACAGGCAGGGTCGGGGAGATACGCAGTATTTT. The genes are TRBV5-5 and TRBJ2-3, with D possibly matching TRBD1 (6 bases). CDR1 and CDR2 (germline): SGHKS, YYEKEE (reference sequence). V shed 4 bases and J shed 5 bases, with 17 bases lying between them. This CDR3 is 15 amino acids long.

V usage is TRBV28 and J usage is TRBJ2-7; TRBD1 aligns across 8 bases. CDR1 is MDHEN and CDR2 is SYDVKM in the germline V gene. V shed 2 bases, J shed 4 bases, and the junction held 13 bases outside the gene matches. This CDR3 comprises 17 residues. The CDR3 DNA reads TGTGCCAGCAGTTTACCCCCCCACAGGACAGGGCTATACGAGCAGTACTTC. Encoded protein: CASSLPPHRTGLYEQYF.

The V and J genes are TRBV29-1 and TRBJ1-2, with TRBD1 matching over 7 bases. Germline lookup yields CDR1 SQVTM and CDR2 ANQGSEA. CDR3 length equals 13 residues. The J segment lost 1 base and the V segment lost 6 bases, leaving 5 bases of the junction unmatched. CDR3 sequence: CSVADRDNYGYTF. The CDR3 nucleotides read TGCAGCGTCGCCGACAGGGATAACTATGGCTACACCTTC.

The rearrangement joins TRBV30 to TRBJ1-1; TRBD1 agrees at 7 bases. Germline V gives CDR1 GTSNPN, CDR2 SVGIG (reference sequence). Germline trimming cut 0 bases from V and 0 bases from J; bases unmatched to any gene: 4. This CDR3 region has 15 residues. The CDR3 spells CAWSVRGLLNTEAFF. CDR3 in DNA: TGTGCCTGGAGTGTAAGGGGGCTTTTGAACACTGAAGCTTTCTTT.

The chain links TRBV13 to TRBJ2-3; 12 bases align to TRBD2. Germline values: CDR1 PRHDT, CDR2 FYEKMQ (reference sequence). J gave up 7 bases and V 5 bases, and 7 bases lay outside the gene matches. The CDR3 is made up of 15 amino acids. CDR3 nucleotide sequence: TGTGCCAGCAGCACCTGGACTAGCGGGGAAAATACGCAGTATTTT. Amino acids: CASSTWTSGENTQYF.

The count of this clone is one. This chain joins TRBV6-5 and TRBJ2-7; 7 bases align to TRBD2. After removal of 8 bases from V and 1 base from J, the junction contained 8 bases not matched to a gene. Germline V gene lookup returns CDR1 MNHEY and CDR2 SVGAGI. This CDR3 region has 14 residues. The CDR3 loop reads CASWLGGASYEQYF. The CDR3 DNA reads TGTGCCAGCTGGTTGGGAGGGGCTTCCTACGAGCAGTACTTC.

The chain recombines TRBV27 with TRBJ2-1, with TRBD2 matching 12 bases. From germline, CDR1 is MNHEY and CDR2 SMNVEV (reference sequence). The CDR3 consists of 16 residues. The J segment lost 8 bases and the V segment lost 5 bases, leaving 10 bases of the junction unmatched. Here the CDR3 reads CASSPYSSGGAYEQFF. In nucleotides, the CDR3 is TGTGCCAGCAGTCCTTACTCTAGCGGGGGGGCGTATGAGCAGTTCTTC.

The V gene is TRBV5-8, the J gene TRBJ1-1; TRBD1 is a possible D gene (5 bases). CDR3 length equals 14 residues. V was clipped by 4 bases and J by 8 bases, with 18 bases between them. Germline CDR1 and CDR2: SGHTS and YDEGEE. Here the CDR3 reads CASSGGGSPLEAFF. The CDR3 nucleotides are TGTGCCAGCAGCGGGGGGGGATCCCCACTGGAAGCTTTCTTT.

V usage is TRBV5-4 and J usage is TRBJ1-1; no definite D call. This CDR3 has 13 amino acids. Germline assignment: CDR1 SGHNT and CDR2 YYREEE (reference sequence). Trimming shortened V by 5 bases and J by 2 bases, and 10 bases separated the two germline ends. In DNA, the CDR3 is TGTGCCAGCAGTTGGGAGGTTAACACTGAAGCTTTCTTT. This translates into CASSWEVNTEAFF.

This chain joins TRBV4-1 and TRBJ1-1; the match to TRBD1 covers 8 bases. This CDR3 region has 15 residues. Germline values: CDR1 MGHRA, CDR2 YSYEKL. Trimming cost V 1 base and J 1 base; bases outside gene matches: 2. CDR3 bases: TGCGCCAGCAGCCAAGGACAGGGGACGAACACTGAAGCTTTCTTT. It yields the protein CASSQGQGTNTEAFF.

This rearrangement joins TRBV6-1 to TRBJ2-1, with 10 bases lining up with TRBD2. The trim removed 6 bases at V and 7 bases at J, leaving 6 bases unmatched. Looked up from germline, CDR1 is MNHNS and CDR2 is SASEGT. The CDR3 has 14 amino acids. DNA for the CDR3: TGTGCCAGCAGGCTAGCGGGAGACGGTAATGAGCAGTTCTTC. Protein product: CASRLAGDGNEQFF.

V gene TRBV6-5 combines with J gene TRBJ2-7, with D unclear. The V end lost 0 bases, the J end lost 0 bases, and 9 bases lay between the germline ends. CDR1 is MNHEY and CDR2 is SVGAGI in the germline V gene. The CDR3 contains 15 residues. The CDR3 sequence is CASSYSSHSSYEQYF. The CDR3 DNA sequence: TGTGCCAGCAGTTACTCGAGTCACTCCTCCTACGAGCAGTACTTC.

The V and J genes are TRBV19 and TRBJ1-2, with a weak D call TRBD1 (6 bases). V was clipped by 6 bases and J by 2 bases, with 13 bases between them. The CDR3 runs to 14 residues. Per the germline V gene, CDR1 is LNHDA and CDR2 is SQIVND (reference sequence). The CDR3 nucleotides are TGTGCCAGTAGCGACAGGATGCAAAACTATGGCTACACCTTC. This sequence encodes CASSDRMQNYGYTF.

The chain joins TRBV28 to TRBJ2-5; no clear D gene. Germline CDR1 reads MDHEN; CDR2 reads SYDVKM. Trimming shortened V by 2 bases and J by 0 bases, and 13 bases separated the two germline ends. CDR3 size: 16 residues. CDR3 protein: CASSLRLRVYQETQYF. CDR3 sequence (DNA): TGTGCCAGCAGTTTAAGGCTTAGGGTTTACCAAGAGACCCAGTACTTC.

The V and J genes are TRBV30 and TRBJ2-3; D is undetermined. CDR1 and CDR2 (germline): GTSNPN, SVGIG (reference sequence). This CDR3 is 14 amino acids long. V lost 1 base and J lost 0, with 8 bases in between. The DNA of the CDR3 is TGTGCCTGGAGTGACAGCACTAGCACAGATACGCAGTATTTT. Translation: CAWSDSTSTDTQYF.

This chain links TRBV28 with TRBJ1-1; 7 bases line up with TRBD1. Germline CDR1 reads MDHEN; CDR2 reads SYDVKM. V trimming: 3 bases; J trimming: 4 bases; junction bases outside the gene matches: 8. The CDR3 sequence is 15 residues long. Written as DNA, the CDR3 is TGTGCCAGCAGTTTCATGGTACAGGGGCCCACTGAAGCTTTCTTT. It encodes CASSFMVQGPTEAFF.

The chain is built from TRBV29-1 and TRBJ2-1; D gene ambiguous. The CDR3 is 15 amino acids. Germline CDR1 reads SQVTM; CDR2 reads ANQGSEA. The V end was cut by 0 bases, the J end by 0 bases, with 9 bases between. CDR3 amino acids: CSVEDTESSYNEQFF. The CDR3 region has the DNA TGCAGCGTTGAAGACACCGAAAGCTCCTACAATGAGCAGTTCTTC.